One sample yielded the 22 T cell receptor beta chains listed below, sequenced in a study of vaccination and CD4 T cells after COVID-19. Described time point: late sampling 161 to 241 days after vaccination in a few convalescent patients. Using its own MiXCR run on the PCR reads, TCRdb lists one record per CDR3 protein. The table lists around 31,000 distinct CDR3 sequences, about 50% of them singletons, with 5% to 6% in the top ten. Source: CD4+ T cells from blood, taken about 7 months after SARS-CoV-2 vaccination. These receptors all stem from a human donor who had recovered from COVID-19.

The chain has TRBV21-1 and TRBJ2-2; the table's D call, TRBD1, was not checked against the DNA. TRBV21-1 is an annotated pseudogene. The CDR3 consists of 14 residues. As DNA, the CDR3 is TGTGCCAGCAGCGCGATACAGGGGTTAGTAAAGCTGTTTTTT. Its protein product is CASSAIQGLVKLFF.

V gene TRBV20-1 combines with J gene TRBJ2-7, with TRBD1 identical over 10 bases. In germline, CDR1 is DFQATT, CDR2 SNEGSKA (reference sequence). There are 14 residues in the CDR3. This chain's CDR3 is CSSDAGQGTSEQYF. CDR3 coding DNA: TGCAGCTCGGACGCGGGACAGGGGACCAGCGAGCAGTACTTC.

This clonotype was seen only a few times. The chain uses TRBV7-8 and TRBJ1-5; unclear D gene. Germline V gene sequence: CDR1 SGHVS, CDR2 FQNEAQ. V was cut by 2 bases and J by 0 bases, with 14 bases left in between. The CDR3 has 17 amino acids. CDR3 loop: CASSLFQQDYSNQPQHF. The CDR3, as DNA: TGTGCCAGCAGCTTATTCCAGCAGGACTATAGCAATCAGCCCCAGCATTTT.

As DNA, the CDR3 is TGTGCCAGTAGTACCTACACCAATGAGCAGTTCTTC. Its protein is CASSTYTNEQFF. V and J are TRBV19 and TRBJ2-1; D unclear. The V gene's germline CDR1 is LNHDA and CDR2 SQIVND (reference sequence). Trimming cost V 4 bases and J 6 bases, with 7 bases left between them. This CDR3 spans 12 amino acids.

This clonotype was seen only a few times. The chain couples TRBV15 to TRBJ1-5, with D unresolved. This CDR3 has 14 residues. In germline, CDR1 is LNHNV, CDR2 YYDKDF (reference sequence). V gave up 0 bases and J gave up 7 bases, with 10 bases separating them. The CDR3 DNA sequence: TGTGCCACCAGCAGAGATATGGTGGGCCAGCCCCAGCATTTT. Protein: CATSRDMVGQPQHF.

The chain joins TRBV28 to TRBJ1-1; 7 nucleotides align to TRBD1. The CDR3 totals 15 residues. Per the germline V gene, CDR1 is MDHEN and CDR2 is SYDVKM. J lost 4 bases, V lost 3 bases, and 8 bases had no gene match. The CDR3 here is CASSLPGQQITEAFF. CDR3 DNA: TGTGCCAGCAGTTTGCCGGGACAGCAGATCACTGAAGCTTTCTTT.

The chain recombines TRBV2 with TRBJ2-5; D not resolved. There are 16 residues in the CDR3. Germline lookup yields CDR1 SNHLY and CDR2 FYNNEI. With 0 bases removed from V and 5 bases from J, the gap between germline ends came to 16 bases. In nucleotides, the CDR3 is TGTGCCAGCAGTGAAGCCGCGGCCGCAAAGCAGGAGACCCAGTACTTC. The encoded protein is CASSEAAAAKQETQYF.

The chain combines TRBV6-6 with TRBJ2-2; 14 bases are a match to TRBD2. Looked up from germline, CDR1 is MNHNY and CDR2 is SVGAGI (reference sequence). After removal of 6 bases from V and 5 bases from J, the junction contained 8 bases not matched to a gene. The CDR3 is made up of 17 amino acids. The CDR3 protein is CASSPVGLAGVTGELFF. The CDR3 bases are TGTGCCAGCAGCCCCGTGGGACTAGCGGGAGTTACCGGGGAGCTGTTTTTT.

The V gene is TRBV7-9, the J gene TRBJ1-2, with D possibly being TRBD1 (5 bases). The germline V gene has CDR1 SEHNR and CDR2 FQNEAQ (reference sequence). V lost 2 bases and J 6 bases, leaving 16 bases between the germline ends. This CDR3 region has 15 residues. For the CDR3, the DNA is TGTGCCAGCAGCTTATACCGGCAGGGAAGTCATGGCTACACCTTC. As protein: CASSLYRQGSHGYTF.

This clonotype was detected only a few times. The chain carries TRBV27 and TRBJ1-2; possibly TRBD1 for D (6 bases). Trimming removed 6 bases from V and 4 bases from J, with 6 bases in between. The germline gives CDR1 MNHEY, CDR2 SMNVEV (reference sequence). The CDR3 runs to 11 residues. Here the CDR3 DNA reads TGTGCCAGCAGGGACAGCTATGGCTACACCTTC. The encoded protein is CASRDSYGYTF.

This clonotype was observed a handful of times. This chain joins TRBV20-1 and TRBJ1-6; 10 nucleotides agree with TRBD1. CDR1 and CDR2 (germline): DFQATT, SNEGSKA (reference sequence). This CDR3 is built from 15 residues. J lost 7 bases, V lost 3 bases, and 6 bases had no gene match. CDR3 DNA sequence: TGCAGTGCTAGGGAGCCGGGACAGGGGAATTCACCCCTCCACTTT. This gives the protein CSAREPGQGNSPLHF.

This sequence joins TRBV6-1 and TRBJ1-1; TRBD1 agrees at 9 bases. The CDR3 totals 12 residues. CDR1 MNHNS and CDR2 SASEGT come from the germline V gene. J gave up 11 bases and V 6 bases, and 7 bases lay outside the gene matches. The CDR3 DNA reads as TGTGCCAGCAGCCGGACAGGGGCTATGGCTTTCTTT. It codes for CASSRTGAMAFF.

Concerning this clonotype itself: At one boundary the junction diverges from the germline segment, which might be a read error. V is TRBV6-2 or TRBV6-3 and J is TRBJ2-7; no firm D call. The CDR3 spans 12 residues. Germline V CDR1 and CDR2: MNHEY, SVGEGT. The CDR3: CASSYSSYEQYF. CDR3 DNA: TGTGCCAGCAGCTACTCCTCCTACGAGCAGTACTTC.

The chain employs TRBV6-1 and TRBJ1-6, with D unresolved. Germline loops: CDR1 MNHNS, CDR2 SASEGT. Trimming stripped 10 bases from V and 6 bases from J, with 16 bases between. The CDR3 totals 14 residues. The chain's CDR3 is CATRVRLLNSPLHF. CDR3 bases: TGTGCCACCCGTGTAAGGCTGCTTAATTCACCCCTCCACTTT.

The J gene is TRBJ2-7, the V gene TRBV28, with D hard to call. With 2 bases removed from V and 2 bases from J, the gap between germline ends came to 4 bases. The CDR3 contains 12 residues. Germline CDR1 MDHEN, CDR2 SYDVKM. CDR3 region: CASSLGTYEQYF. CDR3 nucleotide sequence: TGTGCCAGCAGTTTAGGAACCTACGAGCAGTACTTC.

This chain links TRBV19 with TRBJ1-6; 9 bases map to TRBD1. The J segment lost 9 bases and the V segment lost 10 bases, leaving 7 bases of the junction unmatched. The germline V gene encodes CDR1 LNHDA and CDR2 SQIVND (reference sequence). The CDR3 contains 13 residues. For the CDR3, the DNA is TGTGCCACCGGGAGGGACAGGGCTTCACCCCTCCACTTT. Amino acids: CATGRDRASPLHF.

The sample holds a few counts of this clonotype. The rearrangement links TRBV6-1 to TRBJ1-1; D is uncertain. The ends were cut back, 6 bases at V and 2 bases at J, with 10 bases in the middle. The CDR3 has 13 residues. The germline V gene has CDR1 MNHNS and CDR2 SASEGT. CDR3 sequence: CASSLIRNTEAFF. The CDR3 nucleotides are TGTGCCAGCAGCCTCATAAGAAACACTGAAGCTTTCTTT.

The rearrangement links TRBV2 to TRBJ2-5; 8 nucleotides match TRBD1. Germline assignment: CDR1 SNHLY and CDR2 FYNNEI. V was pared by 7 bases and J by 4 bases, with 14 bases of the junction left unmatched. The CDR3 spans 16 residues. The CDR3 sequence: CASTEDREVFGETQYF. In DNA form, the CDR3 reads TGTGCCAGCACGGAGGACAGGGAGGTTTTCGGAGAGACCCAGTACTTC.

The CDR3 region is CSAGDRRSSTDTQYF. The DNA of the CDR3 is TGCAGTGCGGGGGACAGAAGGTCGAGTACAGATACGCAGTATTTT. The chain recombines TRBV20-1 with TRBJ2-3, with 7 bases that match TRBD1. The CDR3 totals 15 residues. With V trimmed by 6 bases and J by 3 bases, 12 bases remained unmatched. Per germline, CDR1 DFQATT and CDR2 SNEGSKA (reference sequence).

This clonotype appeared once. This sequence joins TRBV7-6 and TRBJ2-2; D gene unclear. V was clipped by 0 bases and J by 4 bases, with 6 bases between them. Germline values: CDR1 SGHVS, CDR2 FNYEAQ. The length of the CDR3 is 14 residues. The CDR3 coding sequence is TGTGCCAGCAGCTTAGCCGTGTCCACCGGGGAGCTGTTTTTT. The encoded protein is CASSLAVSTGELFF.

This chain joins TRBV27 and TRBJ2-7; 11 nucleotides align to TRBD2. The J segment lost 5 bases and the V segment lost 6 bases, leaving 3 bases of the junction unmatched. The CDR3 spans 13 residues. Germline loops: CDR1 MNHEY, CDR2 SMNVEV (reference sequence). This CDR3 is CASRTSGSHEQYF. CDR3 nucleotide sequence: TGTGCCAGCAGAACTAGCGGGAGTCACGAGCAGTACTTC.

The chain employs TRBV19 and TRBJ2-6, with D perhaps matching TRBD1 (6 bases). Trimming cost V 3 bases and J 0 bases, with 9 bases left between them. Per the germline V gene, CDR1 is LNHDA and CDR2 is SQIVND (reference sequence). The CDR3 sequence is 16 residues long. The CDR3 loop is CASSIEGGSGANVLTF. The CDR3 bases are TGTGCCAGTAGTATCGAAGGGGGCTCTGGGGCCAACGTCCTGACTTTC.